This TCR beta chain was sequenced for a study of blood T cell repertoires in COVID-19. For the study at large: Italy, Spain and the United States were the sources of the convalescent and acute COVID-19 samples. The analysed material was cDNA or gDNA that came from T cells, B-cell-depleted T cells, or PBMCs.

In the source study's methods: Estimated nucleated cell counts came from reference gene primer amplification. Method: immunoSEQ multiplex PCR; TCRdb's copy keeps in-frame clones and lacks some. D and trimming were read from the DNA, whereas the V and J calls and clone size are those reported in that table. The data contain a few hundred thousand clones, more than 70% of them singletons. The CDR3 loop spans 12 amino acids. V shed 9 bases and J 4 bases; nucleotides not matched to a gene: 5. Germline V gene sequence: CDR1 LNHDA, CDR2 SQIVND (reference sequence). This clonotype was sampled from a woman under 30 with acute or convalescent COVID-19. J is TRBJ2-7 and V is TRBV19; 8 nucleotides agree with TRBD1. Sequencing was carried out using peripheral blood. For the CDR3, the DNA is TGTGCCAGCGCCGGGACAGGTTACGAGCAGTACTTC. Its translation: CASAGTGYEQYF. The variable domain in full, completed from reference TRBV19 and TRBJ2-7, reads DGGITQSPKYLFRKEGQNVTLSCEQNLNHDAMYWYRQDPGQGLRLIYYSQIVNDFQKGDIAEGYSVSREKKESFPLTVTSAQKNPTAFYLCASAGTGYEQYFGPGTRLTVT.